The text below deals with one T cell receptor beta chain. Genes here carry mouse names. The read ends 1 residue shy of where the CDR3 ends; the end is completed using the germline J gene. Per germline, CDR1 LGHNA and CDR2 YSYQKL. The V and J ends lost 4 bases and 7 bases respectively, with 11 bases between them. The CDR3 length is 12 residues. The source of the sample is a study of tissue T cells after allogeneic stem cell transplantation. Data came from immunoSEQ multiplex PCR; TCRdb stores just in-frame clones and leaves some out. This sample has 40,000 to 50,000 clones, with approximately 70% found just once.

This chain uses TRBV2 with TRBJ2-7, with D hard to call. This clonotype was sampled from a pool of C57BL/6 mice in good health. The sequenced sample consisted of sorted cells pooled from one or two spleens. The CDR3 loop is CASSRVKGEQYF. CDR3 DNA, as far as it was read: TGTGCCAGCAGCCGCGTAAAAGGAGAACAGTAC.